These 14 T cell receptor beta chains share one sample of origin, sequenced in a study of regulatory and conventional T cells in RAG deficiency. Conventional CD4+ T cells were sorted from blood as CD25-low CD127-high cells. The repertoire was sequenced with immunoSEQ multiplex PCR; TCRdb's copy has only in-frame clones and lacks some. The data hold about 30,000 clones, with around 96% observed a single time. The same data also contributed to another study, on regulatory T cells. This second study notes: The primer mix had 52 TRBV and 13 TRBJ primers.

The sequencing input was CD25- CD4+ T cells sorted from blood. These receptors came from a human donor in good health.

The J gene is TRBJ1-4, the V gene TRBV5-6; 8 bases map to TRBD1. The germline CDR1 and CDR2 sequences are SGHDT and YYEEEE. J gave up 5 bases and V 1 base, and 1 base lay outside the gene matches. The CDR3 has 14 amino acids. Here the CDR3 DNA reads TGTGCCAGCAGCTTGTGGACAGGGAATGAAAAACTGTTTTTT. Translated: CASSLWTGNEKLFF.

The rearrangement links TRBV5-1 to TRBJ2-6; TRBD1 might be the D (5 bases). Germline CDR1 SGHRS, CDR2 YFSETQ. This CDR3 comprises 17 residues. V was shortened by 5 bases and J by 3 bases, with 18 bases between the two germline ends. This chain's CDR3 is CASSLSLTGFGANVLTF. Written as DNA, the CDR3 is TGCGCCAGCAGTCTTTCTCTTACAGGCTTTGGGGCCAACGTCCTGACTTTC.

This clone came up once. This chain uses TRBV18 with TRBJ2-5, with a possible D match to TRBD1 (5 bases). CDR3 length: 14 amino acids. Trimming removed 0 bases at V and 5 bases at J, with 10 bases between. The germline gives CDR1 KGHSH, CDR2 LQKENI. The CDR3 nucleotides read TGTGCCAGCTCACCACCAGGGGTGAGGGAGACCCAGTACTTC. Amino acid sequence: CASSPPGVRETQYF. Using reference TRBV18 and TRBJ2-5 for the parts outside the CDR3, the full variable domain is NAGVMQNPRHLVRRRGQEARLRCSPMKGHSHVYWYRQLPEEGLKFMVYLQKENIIDESGMPKERFSAEFPKEGPSILRIQQVVRGDSAAYFCASSPPGVRETQYFGPGTRLLVL.

The chain employs TRBV6-5 and TRBJ2-1; 8 nucleotides agree with TRBD2. CDR1 and CDR2 (germline): MNHEY, SVGAGI. V dropped 2 bases and J dropped 8; count of bases not matched to a gene: 5. CDR3 length: 14 amino acids. The CDR3 DNA is TGTGCCAGCAGTTACCTTGCGGGGGGTTATGAGCAGTTCTTC. Its protein product is CASSYLAGGYEQFF.

The chain is built from TRBV14 and TRBJ1-5; D gene ambiguous. CDR3 length: 13 amino acids. V gave up 4 bases and J gave up 10 bases, with 14 bases separating them. Germline lookup yields CDR1 SGHDN and CDR2 FVKESK. CDR3 region: CASSRTPLGPQHF. CDR3 DNA sequence: TGTGCCAGCAGCCGCACGCCCCTTGGCCCCCAGCATTTT.

V gene TRBV9 combines with J gene TRBJ2-1; TRBD2 agrees at 13 bases. J gave up 2 bases and V 3 bases, and 2 bases lay outside the gene matches. The CDR3 length is 16 residues. The germline CDR1 and CDR2 sequences are SGDLS and YYNGEE. This CDR3 is CASSAGLAGPYNEQFF. The CDR3 DNA sequence: TGTGCCAGCAGCGCGGGACTAGCGGGACCCTACAATGAGCAGTTCTTC.

This chain connects TRBV6-5 to TRBJ1-5; TRBD1 is a possible D gene (5 bases). CDR1 and CDR2 from the germline V gene are MNHEY and SVGAGI. CDR3 size: 15 residues. Trimming left V 6 bases short and J 5 bases short, with 17 bases between. CDR3 residues: CASRKGRWSDQPQHF. CDR3 DNA sequence: TGTGCCAGCAGAAAGGGGAGGTGGTCGGATCAGCCCCAGCATTTT.

This clone occurred once. This chain joins TRBV7-3 and TRBJ2-1; possibly TRBD1 for D (5 bases). Germline V gene lookup returns CDR1 SGHTA and CDR2 FQGTGA. The CDR3 has 13 residues. Trimming took off 2 bases at V and 7 bases at J, with 9 bases between the two ends. The CDR3 reads CASSLGQGNEQFF. In nucleotides, the CDR3 is TGTGCCAGCAGCTTAGGGCAGGGTAATGAGCAGTTCTTC.

The V gene is TRBV5-5, the J gene TRBJ2-1; 11 bases fit TRBD2. The junction had 7 bases not matched to a gene; V was cut back by 1 base and J by 1 base. The CDR3 is 18 residues long. CDR1 and CDR2 (germline): SGHKS, YYEKEE (reference sequence). In DNA, the CDR3 is TGTGCCAGCAGCTTGAGGCTAGCGGGAGGAATTTCCTACAATGAGCAGTTCTTC. Residues: CASSLRLAGGISYNEQFF. Supplemented by reference TRBV5-5 and TRBJ2-1, the full variable domain reads DAGVTQSPTHLIKTRGQQVTLRCSPISGHKSVSWYQQVLGQGPQFIFQYYEKEERGRGNFPDRFSARQFPNYSSELNVNALLLGDSALYLCASSLRLAGGISYNEQFFGPGTRLTVL.

The chain links TRBV12-5 to TRBJ2-3; D is possibly TRBD2 (5 bases). Germline CDR1 reads LGHNT; CDR2 reads FRNRAP. This CDR3 is built from 14 residues. The V gene lost 5 bases and the J gene lost 3 bases, with 12 bases spanning the gap. The CDR3 sequence: CASGASGKTDTQYF. The CDR3 DNA sequence: TGTGCTAGTGGTGCCAGCGGAAAGACAGATACGCAGTATTTT.

This chain connects TRBV6-5 to TRBJ2-3; D might be TRBD2 (5 bases). The CDR3 loop spans 13 amino acids. Trimming cost V 7 bases and J 1 base, with 9 bases left between them. Germline lookup yields CDR1 MNHEY and CDR2 SVGAGI. The CDR3 sequence is CASINSGTDTQYF. The CDR3 DNA sequence: TGTGCCAGCATTAATAGCGGCACAGATACGCAGTATTTT.

The chain carries TRBV29-1 and TRBJ2-1; 9 bases align to TRBD1. V gave up 6 bases and J gave up 6 bases; unmatched junction bases: 9. This CDR3 is 14 amino acids long. Germline assignment: CDR1 SQVTM and CDR2 ANQGSEA. The CDR3 loop is CSVAEWDRANEQFF. CDR3 coding DNA: TGCAGCGTAGCGGAATGGGACAGGGCCAATGAGCAGTTCTTC.

The table lists this clone with a count of one. This chain uses TRBV4-3 with TRBJ1-2, with D unclear. Looked up from germline, CDR1 is LGHNA and CDR2 is YSLEER. Trimming left V 0 bases short and J 2 bases short, with 10 bases between. The CDR3 extends over 15 amino acids. The CDR3 region is CASSQDLNSNYGYTF. The CDR3 region has the DNA TGCGCCAGCAGCCAAGATCTTAACAGCAACTATGGCTACACCTTC.

This clone was counted a single time. The V and J genes are TRBV19 and TRBJ2-1, with 8 nucleotides matching TRBD1. CDR1 is LNHDA, CDR2 SQIVND, per germline (reference sequence). The trim removed 5 bases at V and 12 bases at J, leaving 15 bases unmatched. The CDR3 contains 15 residues. The CDR3 here is CASSAPGGDSVGQFF. In DNA form, the CDR3 reads TGTGCCAGTAGTGCACCAGGGGGCGATAGTGTCGGGCAGTTCTTC.